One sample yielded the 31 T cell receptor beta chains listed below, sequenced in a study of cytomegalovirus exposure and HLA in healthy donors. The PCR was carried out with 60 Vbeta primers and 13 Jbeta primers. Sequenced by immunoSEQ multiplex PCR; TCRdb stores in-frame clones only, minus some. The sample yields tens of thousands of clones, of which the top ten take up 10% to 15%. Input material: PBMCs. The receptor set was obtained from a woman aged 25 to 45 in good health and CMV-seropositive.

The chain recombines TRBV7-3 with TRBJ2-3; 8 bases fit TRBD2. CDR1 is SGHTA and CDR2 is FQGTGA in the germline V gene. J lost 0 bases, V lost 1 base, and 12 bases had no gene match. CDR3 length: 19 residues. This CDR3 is CASSLIAGTSGTSTDTQYF. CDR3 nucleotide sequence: TGTGCCAGCAGCTTAATAGCCGGGACTAGTGGGACTAGCACAGATACGCAGTATTTT.

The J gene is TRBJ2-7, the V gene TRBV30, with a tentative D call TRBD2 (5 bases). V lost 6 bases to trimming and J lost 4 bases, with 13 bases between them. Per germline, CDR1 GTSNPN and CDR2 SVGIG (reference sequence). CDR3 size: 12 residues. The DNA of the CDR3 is TGTGCCTGCAGAAATGGACTTTACGAGCAGTACTTC. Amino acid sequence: CACRNGLYEQYF.

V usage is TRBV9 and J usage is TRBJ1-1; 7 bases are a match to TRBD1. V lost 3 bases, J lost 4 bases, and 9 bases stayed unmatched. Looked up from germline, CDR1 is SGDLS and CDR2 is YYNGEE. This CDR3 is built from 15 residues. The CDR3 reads CASSALQGFRTEAFF. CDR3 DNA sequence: TGTGCCAGCAGCGCGCTACAGGGGTTTCGCACTGAAGCTTTCTTT. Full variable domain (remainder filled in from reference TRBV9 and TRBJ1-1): DSGVTQTPKHLITATGQRVTLRCSPRSGDLSVYWYQQSLDQGLQFLIQYYNGEERAKGNILERFSAQQFPDLHSELNLSSLELGDSALYFCASSALQGFRTEAFFGQGTRLTVV.

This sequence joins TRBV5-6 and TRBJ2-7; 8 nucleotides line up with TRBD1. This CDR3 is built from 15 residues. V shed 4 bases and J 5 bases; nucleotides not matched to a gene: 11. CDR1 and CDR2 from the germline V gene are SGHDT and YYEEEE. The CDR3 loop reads CASSPPGGQDHEQYF. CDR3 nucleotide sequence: TGTGCCAGCAGCCCCCCCGGGGGACAGGATCACGAGCAGTACTTC.

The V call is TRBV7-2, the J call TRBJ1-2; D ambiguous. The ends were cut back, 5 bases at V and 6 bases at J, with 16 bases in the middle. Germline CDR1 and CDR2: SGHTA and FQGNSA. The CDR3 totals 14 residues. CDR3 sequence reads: CASSPPTEANGYTF. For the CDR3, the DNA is TGTGCCAGCAGCCCCCCGACGGAGGCGAATGGCTACACCTTC.

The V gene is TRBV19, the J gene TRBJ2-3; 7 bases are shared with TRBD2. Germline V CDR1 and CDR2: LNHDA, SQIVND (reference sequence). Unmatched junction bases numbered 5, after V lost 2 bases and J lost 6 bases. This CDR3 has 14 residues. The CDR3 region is CASSISREGDTQYF. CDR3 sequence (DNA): TGTGCCAGTAGTATATCAAGGGAGGGGGATACGCAGTATTTT.

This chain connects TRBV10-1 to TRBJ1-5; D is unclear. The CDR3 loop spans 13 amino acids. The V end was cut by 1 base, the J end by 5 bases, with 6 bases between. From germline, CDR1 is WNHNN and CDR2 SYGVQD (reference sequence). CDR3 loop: CASSELRDQPQHF. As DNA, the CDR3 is TGCGCCAGCAGTGAGTTGCGGGATCAGCCCCAGCATTTT.

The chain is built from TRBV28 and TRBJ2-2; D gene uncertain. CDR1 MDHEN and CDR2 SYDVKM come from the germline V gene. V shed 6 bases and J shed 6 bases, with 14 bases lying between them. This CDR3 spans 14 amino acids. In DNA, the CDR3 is TGTGCCAGCAGCCGGGTGGATGTACCCGGGGAGCTGTTTTTT. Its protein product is CASSRVDVPGELFF.

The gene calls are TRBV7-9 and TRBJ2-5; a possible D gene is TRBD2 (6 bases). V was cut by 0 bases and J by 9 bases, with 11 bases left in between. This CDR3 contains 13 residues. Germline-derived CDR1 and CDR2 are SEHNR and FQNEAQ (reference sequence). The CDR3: CASSLATGEAQYF. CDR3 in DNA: TGTGCCAGCAGCTTAGCGACGGGGGAGGCCCAGTACTTC.

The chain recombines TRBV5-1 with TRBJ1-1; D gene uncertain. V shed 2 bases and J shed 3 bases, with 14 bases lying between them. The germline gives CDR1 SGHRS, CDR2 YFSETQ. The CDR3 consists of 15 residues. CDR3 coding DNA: TGCGCCAGCAGCTTAGGAGGAGGATTAGACACTGAAGCTTTCTTT. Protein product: CASSLGGGLDTEAFF.

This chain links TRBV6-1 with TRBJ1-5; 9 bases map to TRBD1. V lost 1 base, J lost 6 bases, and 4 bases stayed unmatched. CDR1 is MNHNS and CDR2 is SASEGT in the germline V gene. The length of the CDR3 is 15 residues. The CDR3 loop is CASSEEGQGGQPQHF. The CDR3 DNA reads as TGTGCCAGCAGTGAAGAGGGACAGGGCGGTCAGCCCCAGCATTTT.

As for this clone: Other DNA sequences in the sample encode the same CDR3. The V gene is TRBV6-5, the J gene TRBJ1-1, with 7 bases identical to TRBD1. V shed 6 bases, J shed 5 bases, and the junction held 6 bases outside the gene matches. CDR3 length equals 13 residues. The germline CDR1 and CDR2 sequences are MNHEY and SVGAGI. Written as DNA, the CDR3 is TGTGCCAGCAGCAGGGGGGTTGGAACTGAAGCTTTCTTT. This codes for CASSRGVGTEAFF.

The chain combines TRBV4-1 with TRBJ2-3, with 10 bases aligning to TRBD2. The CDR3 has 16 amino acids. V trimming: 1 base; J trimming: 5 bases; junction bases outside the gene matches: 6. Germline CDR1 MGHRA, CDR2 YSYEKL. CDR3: CASSQGPSGGVDTQYF. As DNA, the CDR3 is TGCGCCAGCAGCCAAGGGCCCAGCGGGGGGGTAGATACGCAGTATTTT.

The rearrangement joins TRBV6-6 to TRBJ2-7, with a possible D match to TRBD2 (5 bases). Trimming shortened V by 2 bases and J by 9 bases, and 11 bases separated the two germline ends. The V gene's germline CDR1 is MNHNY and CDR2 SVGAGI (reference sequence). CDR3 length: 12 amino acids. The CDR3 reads CASSYLAGGQYF. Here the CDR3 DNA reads TGTGCCAGCAGTTACCTTGCGGGTGGGCAGTACTTC.

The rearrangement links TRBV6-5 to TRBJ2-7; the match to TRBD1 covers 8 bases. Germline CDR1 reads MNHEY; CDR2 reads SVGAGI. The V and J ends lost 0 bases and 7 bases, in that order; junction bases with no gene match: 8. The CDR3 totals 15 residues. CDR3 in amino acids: CASSYSGQGAGEQYF. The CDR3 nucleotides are TGTGCCAGCAGTTACTCTGGGCAGGGGGCGGGGGAGCAGTACTTC.

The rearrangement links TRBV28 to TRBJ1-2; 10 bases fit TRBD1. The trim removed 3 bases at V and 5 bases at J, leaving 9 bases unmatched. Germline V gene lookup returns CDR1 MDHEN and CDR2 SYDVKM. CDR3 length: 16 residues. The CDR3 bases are TGTGCCAGCAGTTTTAGCAGACAGGGGGCCCAATATGGCTACACCTTC. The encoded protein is CASSFSRQGAQYGYTF.

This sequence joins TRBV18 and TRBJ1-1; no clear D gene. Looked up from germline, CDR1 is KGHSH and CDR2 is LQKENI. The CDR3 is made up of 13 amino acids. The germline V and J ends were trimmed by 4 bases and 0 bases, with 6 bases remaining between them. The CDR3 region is CASSQTLNTEAFF. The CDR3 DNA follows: TGTGCCAGCTCACAAACACTGAACACTGAAGCTTTCTTT. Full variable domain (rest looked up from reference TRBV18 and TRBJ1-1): NAGVMQNPRHLVRRRGQEARLRCSPMKGHSHVYWYRQLPEEGLKFMVYLQKENIIDESGMPKERFSAEFPKEGPSILRIQQVVRGDSAAYFCASSQTLNTEAFFGQGTRLTVV.

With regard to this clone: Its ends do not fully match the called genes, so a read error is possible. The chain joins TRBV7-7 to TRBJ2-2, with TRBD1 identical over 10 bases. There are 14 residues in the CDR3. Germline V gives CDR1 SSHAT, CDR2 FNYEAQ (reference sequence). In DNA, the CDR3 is TGTGCTAGCAGTCGGACAGGGGGGACCGGGGAGCTGTTTTTT. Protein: CASSRTGGTGELFF.

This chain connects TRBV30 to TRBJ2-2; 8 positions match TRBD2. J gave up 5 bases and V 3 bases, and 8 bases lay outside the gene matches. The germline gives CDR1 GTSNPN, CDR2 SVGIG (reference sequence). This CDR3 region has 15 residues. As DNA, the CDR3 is TGTGCCTGGAGAAGAGCGGGAGTTGTAACCGGGGAGCTGTTTTTT. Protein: CAWRRAGVVTGELFF.

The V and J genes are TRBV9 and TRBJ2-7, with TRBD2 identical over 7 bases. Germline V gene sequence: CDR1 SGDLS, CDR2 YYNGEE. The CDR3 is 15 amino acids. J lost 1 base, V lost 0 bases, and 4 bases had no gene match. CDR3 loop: CASSVGGSGSYEQYF. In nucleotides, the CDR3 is TGTGCCAGCAGCGTAGGGGGTAGCGGGTCCTACGAGCAGTACTTC.

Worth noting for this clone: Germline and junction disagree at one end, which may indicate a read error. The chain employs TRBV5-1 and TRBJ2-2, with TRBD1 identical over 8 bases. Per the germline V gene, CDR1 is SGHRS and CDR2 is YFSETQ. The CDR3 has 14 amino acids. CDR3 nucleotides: TGCGCCAGCAGGTTGGGACAGGAAGCCGGGGAGCTGTTTTTT. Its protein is CASRLGQEAGELFF.

The CDR3 DNA is TGTGCCAGCAGACGGACAGGGGATAGCAATCAGCCCCAGCATTTT. Translating gives CASRRTGDSNQPQHF. The chain recombines TRBV5-5 with TRBJ1-5; TRBD1 matches 9 bases. CDR1 is SGHKS and CDR2 is YYEKEE in the germline V gene (reference sequence). The CDR3 length is 15 residues. Trimming at V came to 5 bases and at J to 0 bases, leaving 3 bases not matched to a gene.

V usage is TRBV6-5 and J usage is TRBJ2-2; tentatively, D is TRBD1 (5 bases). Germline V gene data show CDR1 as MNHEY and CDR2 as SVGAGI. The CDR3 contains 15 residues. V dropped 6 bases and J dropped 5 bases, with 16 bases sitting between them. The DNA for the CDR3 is TGTGCCAGCAGAATCGTCAGGGTTGGAACCGGGGAGCTGTTTTTT. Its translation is CASRIVRVGTGELFF.

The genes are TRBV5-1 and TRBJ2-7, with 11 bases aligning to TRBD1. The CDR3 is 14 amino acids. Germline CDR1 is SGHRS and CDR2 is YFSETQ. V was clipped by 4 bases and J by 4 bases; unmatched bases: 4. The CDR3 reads CASSRGQGAYEQYF. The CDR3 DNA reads TGCGCCAGCAGCCGCGGACAGGGGGCGTACGAGCAGTACTTC.

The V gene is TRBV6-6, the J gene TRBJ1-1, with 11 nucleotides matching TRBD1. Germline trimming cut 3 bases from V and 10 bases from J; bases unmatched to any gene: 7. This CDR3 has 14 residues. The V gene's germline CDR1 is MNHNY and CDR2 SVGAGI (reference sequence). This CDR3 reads CASSYDGQGAGAFF. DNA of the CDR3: TGTGCCAGCAGTTATGATGGACAGGGGGCTGGAGCTTTCTTT.

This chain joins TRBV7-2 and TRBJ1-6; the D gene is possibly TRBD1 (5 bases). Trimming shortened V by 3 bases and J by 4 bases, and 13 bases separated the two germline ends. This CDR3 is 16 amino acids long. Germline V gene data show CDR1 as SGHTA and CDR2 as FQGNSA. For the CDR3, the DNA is TGTGCCAGCAGCTTTACTCCGGGGGGGTATAATTCACCCCTCCACTTT. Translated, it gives CASSFTPGGYNSPLHF.

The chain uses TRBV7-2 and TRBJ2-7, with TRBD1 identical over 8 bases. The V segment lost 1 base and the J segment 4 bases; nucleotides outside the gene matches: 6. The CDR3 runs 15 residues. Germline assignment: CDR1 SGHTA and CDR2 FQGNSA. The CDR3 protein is CASSLGTGYGYEQYF. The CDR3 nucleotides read TGTGCCAGCAGCTTAGGGACAGGGTACGGGTACGAGCAGTACTTC.

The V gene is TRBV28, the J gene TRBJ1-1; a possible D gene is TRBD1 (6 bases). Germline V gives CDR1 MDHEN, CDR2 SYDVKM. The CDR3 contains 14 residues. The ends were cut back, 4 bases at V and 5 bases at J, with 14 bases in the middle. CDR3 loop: CASSSPGGQTEAFF. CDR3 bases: TGTGCCAGCAGTTCCCCGGGGGGGCAAACTGAAGCTTTCTTT.

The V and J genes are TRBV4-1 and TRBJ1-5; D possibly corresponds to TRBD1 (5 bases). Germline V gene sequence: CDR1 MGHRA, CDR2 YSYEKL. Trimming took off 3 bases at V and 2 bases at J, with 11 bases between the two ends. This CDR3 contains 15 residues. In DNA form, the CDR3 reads TGCGCCAGCAGCCATCCGGGGGTTGGCAATCAGCCCCAGCATTTT. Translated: CASSHPGVGNQPQHF.

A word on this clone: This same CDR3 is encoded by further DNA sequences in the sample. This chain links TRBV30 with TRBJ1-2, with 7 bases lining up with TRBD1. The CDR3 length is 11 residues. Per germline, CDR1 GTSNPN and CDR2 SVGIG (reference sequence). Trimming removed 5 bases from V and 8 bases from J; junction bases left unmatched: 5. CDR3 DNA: TGTGCCTGGGACAGGGTGTACGGCTACACCTTC. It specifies CAWDRVYGYTF.

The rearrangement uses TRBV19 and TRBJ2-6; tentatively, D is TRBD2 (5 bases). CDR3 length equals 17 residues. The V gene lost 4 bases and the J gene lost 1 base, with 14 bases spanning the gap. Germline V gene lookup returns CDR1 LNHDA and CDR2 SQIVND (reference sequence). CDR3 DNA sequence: TGTGCCAGTAGTAACCCGGGATCCCCTTCTGGGGCCAACGTCCTGACTTTC. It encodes CASSNPGSPSGANVLTF.